This section outlines one T cell receptor beta chain sequence together with its context. This entry belongs to a study of blood T cell repertoires in COVID-19. The method was immunoSEQ multiplex PCR; TCRdb's version includes in-frame clones alone and lacks a portion of them. The sample consists of more than 110,000 clones, over 70% of them appearing once. V shed 2 bases, J shed 4 bases, and the junction held 11 bases outside the gene matches. The germline CDR1 and CDR2 sequences are LGHDT and YNNKEL (reference sequence). The CDR3 is made up of 17 amino acids. This TCR was recovered from a human donor in a cohort sampled during active COVID-19. Sample: peripheral blood. The chain joins TRBV3-1 (or the pseudogene TRBV3-2) to TRBJ2-1; 7 positions agree with TRBD2. The CDR3 here is CASSQKRRLAEYNEQFF. The CDR3 region has the DNA TGTGCCAGCAGCCAAAAGAGACGGCTAGCGGAATACAATGAGCAGTTCTTC.